This is a list of T cell receptor beta chains from one sample in a study of yellow fever vaccine responses in identical twins. In TCRdb, the RT-PCR reads were re-called with MiXCR into one record per CDR3 protein. The sample has 4,200 or so distinct CDR3 sequences, approximately 85% seen once; the top ten hold roughly 2.6%. The specimen comprised T cells from blood (PBMCs), unsorted or a sorted subset (not recorded which), sampled before or after yellow fever vaccination (not recorded which). These receptors were taken from a young woman who received the yellow fever vaccine. Both conserved end residues are part of each CDR3. Each record gives: V gene, clone size, D gene, J gene, CDR3 DNA, CDR3 protein. The D gene is left open where the match is weak. Size tells how often a clone was seen (once, few, many) or the class of an expanded clone, and some rows leave it out.

TRBV29-1	.	.	TRBJ2-1	TGCAGCGTTGACCCTCCGGGCTACAATGAGCAGTTCTTC	CSVDPPGYNEQFF
TRBV20-1	.	TRBD2	TRBJ2-5	TGCAGTGCTAGAATGTCTAGCGGGGTACAAGAGACCCAGTACTTC	CSARMSSGVQETQYF
TRBV5-6	.	.	TRBJ2-7	TGTGCCAGCAGCTTGTTTGGGCGGACAGATGTTAGCGAGCAGTACTTC	CASSLFGRTDVSEQYF
TRBV5-1	.	.	TRBJ2-7	TGCGCCAGCAGCCCCCAACAGGGATACGAGCAGTACTTC	CASSPQQGYEQYF
TRBV29-1	.	TRBD1	TRBJ2-1	TGCAGCGCTAGACAGGGGCGAGGTGAGCAGTTCTTC	CSARQGRGEQFF
TRBV9	.	.	TRBJ1-3	TGTGCCAGCAGCGCCAGGGGTTCTGGAAACACCATATATTTT	CASSARGSGNTIYF
TRBV6-4	.	TRBD2	TRBJ2-1	TGTGCCAGCAGTGACACGGCTAGCGGGGGGGCCGAGGAGCAGTTCTTC	CASSDTASGGAEEQFF
TRBV4-2	.	TRBD1	TRBJ2-1	TGTGCCAGCAGCCAAGATCAGGGGGCCAGCTACAATGAGCAGTTCTTC	CASSQDQGASYNEQFF
TRBV5-4	.	.	TRBJ1-5	TGTGCCAGCAGCTTGTCACCGACTATACAGCCCCAGCATTTT	CASSLSPTIQPQHF
TRBV5-1	.	.	TRBJ2-1	TGCGCCAGCAGCCGGGACGTTGTCTCCTACAATGAGCAGTTCTTC	CASSRDVVSYNEQFF
TRBV28	.	TRBD1	TRBJ1-4	TGTGCCAGCAGCGACAGGGGGCGGAATGAAAAACTGTTTTTT	CASSDRGRNEKLFF
TRBV12-3/TRBV12-4	.	.	TRBJ2-7	TGTGCCAGCAGTTTAGTTGAATACGAGCAGTACTTC	CASSLVEYEQYF
TRBV6-5	.	.	TRBJ2-3	TGTGCCAGCAGTTCCATCCTAGCGGATACGCAGTATTTT	CASSSILADTQYF
TRBV24-1	.	.	TRBJ2-1	TGTGCCACCAGTGACCCATCGATAGCCCATGAGCAGTTCTTC	CATSDPSIAHEQFF
TRBV6-1	few	.	TRBJ2-5	TGTGCCAGCAGGGACCAGGGACGCCGGGAGACCCAGTACTTC	CASRDQGRRETQYF
TRBV23-1	.	.	TRBJ2-1	TGCGCCAGCAGTCAATCGGGGCAGAAGTTATACAATGAGCAGTTCTTC	CASSQSGQKLYNEQFF
TRBV20-1	.	.	TRBJ1-1	TGCAGTGCTAGAGATCAAGCGGGCCAAAACACTGAAGCTTTCTTT	CSARDQAGQNTEAFF
TRBV7-6	.	TRBD2	TRBJ2-7	TGTGCCAGCAGTTCACGCCCCGTAGCGGGAGTCAACTACGAGCAGTACTTC	CASSSRPVAGVNYEQYF
TRBV4-1	few	TRBD1	TRBJ1-2	TGCGCCAGCAGCCAAGCTCCGACAGGGAACTATGGCTACACCTTC	CASSQAPTGNYGYTF
TRBV7-9	.	.	TRBJ1-2	TGTGCCAGCAGCTTACTGCCGGGGGGCTACACCTTC	CASSLLPGGYTF
TRBV29-1	.	TRBD2	TRBJ2-3	TGCAGCGTCAGCCCTGCGGGGGGGGGAGATACGCAGTATTTT	CSVSPAGGGDTQYF
TRBV5-1	.	.	TRBJ2-7	TGCGCCAGCAGCTGGGACGGGACGGAGTACGAGCAGTACTTC	CASSWDGTEYEQYF
TRBV12-3/TRBV12-4	.	TRBD2	TRBJ2-1	TGTGCCAGCAGTAAACTAGCGGGGGGGCTCAATGAGCAGTTCTTC	CASSKLAGGLNEQFF
TRBV5-1	.	.	TRBJ2-2	TGCGCCAGCAGCTTGGGACTTCTTCGAACCGGGGAGCTGTTTTTT	CASSLGLLRTGELFF
TRBV29-1	few	.	TRBJ2-7	TGCAGCGTTCAACAGGGTGGGGACGAGCAGTACTTC	CSVQQGGDEQYF
TRBV30	.	TRBD2	TRBJ2-1	TGTGCCTGGAGTGGGCCTAGCGGGGGGCCGAGTGAGCAGTTCTTC	CAWSGPSGGPSEQFF
TRBV6-5	.	TRBD1	TRBJ1-1	TGTGCCAGCAGTTACTACGTAACAGGGGGCATGACTGAAGCTTTCTTT	CASSYYVTGGMTEAFF
TRBV2	once	.	TRBJ2-7	TGTGCCAGCAGTCTAGGCATCTACGAGCAGTACTTC	CASSLGIYEQYF
TRBV2	.	.	TRBJ1-5	TGTGCCAGCAGTGAGTATGCGACGCTCAATCAGCCCCAGCATTTT	CASSEYATLNQPQHF
TRBV18	.	TRBD1	TRBJ2-7	TGTGCCAGCTCACCTAGGGACAGCTCCTACGAGCAGTACTTC	CASSPRDSSYEQYF
TRBV20-1	.	.	TRBJ1-2	TGCAGTGCTAGAGATAGGCCAGGTGGCTACACCTTC	CSARDRPGGYTF
TRBV11-1	.	.	TRBJ2-7	TGTGCCAGCAGCTTAGCTGGCTACGAGCAGTACTTC	CASSLAGYEQYF
TRBV29-1	.	.	TRBJ2-5	TGCAGCGTTGACGTCATCCAAGAGACCCAGTACTTC	CSVDVIQETQYF
TRBV11-2	few	.	TRBJ2-7	TGTGCCAGCAGCCGGGGGACCCACGAGCAGTACTTC	CASSRGTHEQYF
TRBV19	.	TRBD2	TRBJ2-5	TGTGCCAGTAGACCTAGCGGGAGTGGGACCCAGTACTTC	CASRPSGSGTQYF
TRBV11-2	.	.	TRBJ2-1	TGTGCCAGCAGCCCGGGGTACAATGAGCAGTTCTTC	CASSPGYNEQFF
TRBV4-1	.	.	TRBJ2-4	TGCGCCAGCAGCCAAGAAGGTGGGGTATGGGGCAAAAACATTCAGTACTTC	CASSQEGGVWGKNIQYF